These 32 T cell receptor beta chains were sequenced from one sample in a study of CD8+ T cells in alopecia areata. cDNA serving as the sequencing template came from extracted, reverse transcribed RNA. The data were produced by immunoSEQ multiplex PCR, yet TCRdb's version contains in-frame clones alone and is incomplete. This table has roughly 60,000 clones, roughly 47% appearing once. Sequencing used NKG2D-low CD8+ T cells sorted from blood. These receptors came from a human donor with alopecia areata.

The DNA for the CDR3 is TGTGCCTGGGAGCCTTTGACAGATACGCAGTATTTT. Its translation: CAWEPLTDTQYF. V gene TRBV30 combines with J gene TRBJ2-3; D uncertain. The V gene lost 5 bases and the J gene lost 3 bases, with 9 bases spanning the gap. The CDR3 loop spans 12 amino acids. Germline assignment: CDR1 GTSNPN and CDR2 SVGIG (reference sequence).

The chain has TRBV9 and TRBJ2-1; D gene unclear. CDR1 is SGDLS and CDR2 is YYNGEE in the germline V gene. The germline V and J ends were trimmed by 4 bases and 12 bases, with 14 bases remaining between them. CDR3 size: 12 residues. CDR3 DNA: TGTGCCAGCAGCCCCTCGGAACAGACGCAGTTCTTC. It codes for CASSPSEQTQFF.

This clone was recorded once. The DNA of the CDR3 is TGTGCCAGCAAATGGGGAGTTAACCCCGGGGAGCTGTTTTTT. This codes for CASKWGVNPGELFF. V and J are TRBV27 and TRBJ2-2; maybe TRBD2 (5 bases). V lost 7 bases to trimming and J lost 6 bases, with 15 bases between them. Germline lookup yields CDR1 MNHEY and CDR2 SMNVEV (reference sequence). This CDR3 is built from 14 residues.

The gene calls are TRBV4-3 and TRBJ1-5; possibly TRBD1 for D (5 bases). This CDR3 has 15 amino acids. Germline CDR1 reads LGHNA; CDR2 reads YSLEER. The V and J ends lost 5 bases and 1 base respectively, with 12 bases between them. DNA for the CDR3: TGCGCCAGCAGCAAGGGGAGCGGCAGCAATCAGCCCCAGCATTTT. It is translated as CASSKGSGSNQPQHF.

This clone was observed at least ten times. The chain employs TRBV7-2 and TRBJ2-1; D remains unclear. Germline V CDR1 and CDR2: SGHTA, FQGNSA. V shed 5 bases and J shed 4 bases, with 27 bases lying between them. The CDR3 contains 19 residues. The CDR3 is CASSRQVPYVMAIYNEQFF. CDR3 coding DNA: TGTGCCAGCAGCCGTCAGGTCCCTTACGTCATGGCCATATACAATGAGCAGTTCTTC.

This clone has a handful of counts. The rearrangement links TRBV19 to TRBJ2-1; either TRBD1 or TRBD2 may supply D (5 bases each). Germline V lookup: CDR1 LNHDA, CDR2 SQIVND (reference sequence). V lost 3 bases and J 5 bases, leaving 17 bases between the germline ends. The CDR3 is 16 residues long. The CDR3 nucleotides read TGTGCCAGTAGTATGGACACCGGGGTCGGTAACAATGAGCAGTTCTTC. Translated: CASSMDTGVGNNEQFF.

This chain uses TRBV7-2 with TRBJ1-1; no clear D. The CDR3 spans 13 residues. The germline V and J ends were trimmed by 3 bases and 1 base, with 6 bases remaining between them. Germline V gene lookup returns CDR1 SGHTA and CDR2 FQGNSA. CDR3: CASSFSGNTEAFF. The CDR3 DNA sequence: TGTGCCAGCAGCTTCTCAGGGAACACTGAAGCTTTCTTT.

The V gene is TRBV2, the J gene TRBJ2-7; 9 positions match TRBD1. Germline V CDR1 and CDR2: SNHLY, FYNNEI. The length of the CDR3 is 14 residues. The V segment lost 7 bases and the J segment 5 bases; nucleotides outside the gene matches: 9. The CDR3 region has the DNA TGTGCCAGCACCCCCGGGACAGGGCTCAACGAGCAGTACTTC. It translates to CASTPGTGLNEQYF.

The V gene is TRBV13, the J gene TRBJ1-2, with 7 bases identical to TRBD1. The germline V gene has CDR1 PRHDT and CDR2 FYEKMQ (reference sequence). Trimming at V came to 4 bases and at J to 7 bases, leaving 9 bases not matched to a gene. The CDR3 covers 14 residues. The CDR3 DNA follows: TGTGCCAGCAGCTCGCGACAGGGACTGATTGGCTACACCTTC. Translated: CASSSRQGLIGYTF.

This clone was seen only a few times. V usage is TRBV7-9 and J usage is TRBJ2-1; perhaps TRBD2 as D (6 bases). This CDR3 is 13 amino acids long. From germline, CDR1 is SEHNR and CDR2 FQNEAQ (reference sequence). Trimming shortened V by 5 bases and J by 5 bases, and 10 bases separated the two germline ends. In DNA form, the CDR3 reads TGTGCCAGCAGCCTTACTAGCAACAATGAGCAGTTCTTC. Encoded protein: CASSLTSNNEQFF.

This clone has only one observation. The chain has TRBV5-4 and TRBJ2-2; D remains ambiguous. The V gene's germline CDR1 is SGHNT and CDR2 YYREEE (reference sequence). The CDR3 has 14 amino acids. Trimming shortened V by 4 bases and J by 0 bases, and 7 bases separated the two germline ends. The CDR3 here is CASSPAPNTGELFF. The CDR3 region has the DNA TGTGCCAGCAGCCCGGCCCCGAACACCGGGGAGCTGTTTTTT.

The V gene is TRBV7-6, the J gene TRBJ2-7; D is uncertain. The CDR3 runs to 15 residues. Germline CDR1 SGHVS, CDR2 FNYEAQ. The V gene lost 5 bases and the J gene lost 3 bases, with 17 bases spanning the gap. Written as DNA, the CDR3 is TGTGCCAGCAGCCCCGGAAGGCATAAGAACTACGAGCAGTACTTC. Protein sequence: CASSPGRHKNYEQYF. The whole variable domain, remainder taken from reference TRBV7-6 and TRBJ2-7, is GAGVSQSPRYKVTKRGQDVALRCDPISGHVSLYWYRQALGQGPEFLTYFNYEAQQDKSGLPNDRFSAERPEGSISTLTIQRTEQRDSAMYRCASSPGRHKNYEQYFGPGTRLTVT.

This clone turned up a few times. The chain is built from TRBV9 and TRBJ1-2; possibly TRBD1 for D (5 bases). Germline CDR1 is SGDLS and CDR2 is YYNGEE. V was trimmed by 0 bases and J by 2 bases, leaving 14 bases between them. The CDR3 length is 16 residues. The DNA of the CDR3 is TGTGCCAGCAGCGTAGGTTCGACAGCCAGAAACTATGGCTACACCTTC. Its protein product is CASSVGSTARNYGYTF.

There are a few counts of this clone. The rearrangement joins TRBV5-1 to TRBJ1-2, with 7 bases that match TRBD1. V was pared by 4 bases and J by 4 bases, with 4 bases of the junction left unmatched. The CDR3 extends over 13 amino acids. Germline V gene lookup returns CDR1 SGHRS and CDR2 YFSETQ. The CDR3 DNA is TGCGCCAGCAGCCCCGGGACAGTCTATGGCTACACCTTC. Translation gives CASSPGTVYGYTF.

The sample holds a few counts of this clone. V gene TRBV14 combines with J gene TRBJ2-1; 7 nucleotides match TRBD1. CDR1 and CDR2 from the germline V gene are SGHDN and FVKESK. J lost 5 bases, V lost 5 bases, and 9 bases had no gene match. The CDR3 contains 15 residues. This chain's CDR3 is CASSNAGTEHNEQFF. The DNA of the CDR3 is TGTGCCAGCAGCAACGCCGGGACAGAGCACAATGAGCAGTTCTTC.

The rearrangement joins TRBV19 to TRBJ2-1, with 12 bases identical to TRBD2. The germline CDR1 and CDR2 sequences are LNHDA and SQIVND (reference sequence). The length of the CDR3 is 15 residues. V gave up 6 bases and J gave up 4 bases; unmatched junction bases: 4. The DNA for the CDR3 is TGTGCCAGTAGCCTTCTAGCGGGGGGGTACAATGAGCAGTTCTTC. Translating gives CASSLLAGGYNEQFF.

This clone has a handful of counts. The CDR3 nucleotides read TGCAGCGTTGTTCTAGCGGGGACGAACACCGGGGAGCTGTTTTTT. The encoded protein is CSVVLAGTNTGELFF. The genes are TRBV29-1 and TRBJ2-2; 9 bases line up with TRBD2. Germline V lookup: CDR1 SQVTM, CDR2 ANQGSEA. The CDR3 is 15 residues long. The J segment lost 0 bases and the V segment lost 4 bases, leaving 3 bases of the junction unmatched.

CDR3 protein: CASSKTSGGNTGELFF. Written as DNA, the CDR3 is TGTGCCAGCAGCAAGACTAGCGGGGGGAACACCGGGGAGCTGTTTTTT. V and J are TRBV9 and TRBJ2-2; 12 bases map to TRBD2. This CDR3 has 16 amino acids. The ends lost 4 bases at V and 1 base at J; junction bases unmatched: 2. Germline CDR1 is SGDLS and CDR2 is YYNGEE.

In the case of this clone: A read error may be the cause here, since a much bigger clone is one base away. This chain links TRBV27 with TRBJ2-7; D is uncertain. Germline loops: CDR1 MNHEY, CDR2 SMNVEV (reference sequence). Trimming removed 5 bases at V and 0 bases at J, with 2 bases between. The CDR3 length is 11 residues. The CDR3 DNA reads as TGTGCCAGCAGTACCTCCTACGAGCAGTACTTC. Amino acids: CASSTSYEQYF.

This chain connects TRBV6-5 to TRBJ2-7, with TRBD2 matching over 7 bases. Germline CDR1 MNHEY, CDR2 SVGAGI. The V gene end was trimmed by 10 bases and the J gene end by 12 bases; junction bases not matched to a gene: 12. This CDR3 spans 11 amino acids. The CDR3 sequence is CATSRREKRYF. For the CDR3, the DNA is TGTGCCACCTCTAGGCGGGAGAAGAGGTACTTC.

The sample holds one count of this clone. This chain links TRBV5-1 with TRBJ2-2; 10 positions agree with TRBD2. Germline CDR1 is SGHRS and CDR2 is YFSETQ. The CDR3 spans 16 residues. The V segment lost 4 bases and the J segment 8 bases; nucleotides outside the gene matches: 11. For the CDR3, the DNA is TGCGCCAGCAGCCCTAGCGGGGGCGTCGTTAGTGGGGAGCTGTTTTTT. Amino acid sequence: CASSPSGGVVSGELFF.

The chain is built from TRBV14 and TRBJ1-2; TRBD1 might be the D (5 bases). Germline CDR1 reads SGHDN; CDR2 reads FVKESK. V gave up 1 base and J gave up 3 bases, with 12 bases separating them. The CDR3 loop spans 15 amino acids. CDR3 amino acids: CASSQGDRSYYGYTF. CDR3 bases: TGTGCCAGCAGCCAAGGCGACAGATCCTACTATGGCTACACCTTC. The variable domain in full, completed from reference TRBV14 and TRBJ1-2, reads EAGVTQFPSHSVIEKGQTVTLRCDPISGHDNLYWYRRVMGKEIKFLLHFVKESKQDESGMPNNRFLAERTGGTYSTLKVQPAELEDSGVYFCASSQGDRSYYGYTFGSGTRLTVV.

This clone has just a few counts. This chain links TRBV27 with TRBJ2-3, with D possibly being TRBD1 or TRBD2 (5 bases each). The CDR3 sequence is 11 residues long. Germline CDR1 and CDR2: MNHEY and SMNVEV (reference sequence). Trimming removed 8 bases at V and 9 bases at J, with 12 bases between. DNA for the CDR3: TGTGCCAGCCGCTCGGGACGGACGCAGTATTTT. This codes for CASRSGRTQYF.

In nucleotides, the CDR3 is TGTGCCAGCAGCGCTAGACTAGCGGGAGGGGGGTACAATGAGCAGTTCTTC. Translated, it gives CASSARLAGGGYNEQFF. The V and J genes are TRBV9 and TRBJ2-1; 14 bases fit TRBD2. CDR3 length equals 17 residues. CDR1 SGDLS and CDR2 YYNGEE come from the germline V gene. V was clipped by 3 bases and J by 4 bases; unmatched bases: 6.

The V gene is TRBV2, the J gene TRBJ2-3; unclear D gene. The CDR3 spans 14 residues. The germline V and J ends were trimmed by 3 bases and 4 bases, with 11 bases remaining between them. Germline values: CDR1 SNHLY, CDR2 FYNNEI. CDR3 region: CASSDVARADTQYF. For the CDR3, the DNA is TGTGCCAGCAGTGATGTAGCCCGGGCAGATACGCAGTATTTT.

The V and J genes are TRBV7-9 and TRBJ1-1; D remains ambiguous. CDR3 size: 13 residues. Germline loops: CDR1 SEHNR, CDR2 FQNEAQ (reference sequence). Trimming took 8 bases from V and 0 from J, leaving 10 bases between them. This chain's CDR3 is CASGKGMNTEAFF. The CDR3 nucleotides are TGTGCCAGCGGTAAGGGAATGAACACTGAAGCTTTCTTT.

This chain uses TRBV27 with TRBJ2-1; D may be TRBD1 (5 bases). CDR1 is MNHEY, CDR2 SMNVEV, per germline (reference sequence). The CDR3 extends over 13 amino acids. V was cut by 4 bases and J by 8 bases, with 12 bases left in between. In nucleotides, the CDR3 is TGTGCCAGCAGTTGGGGCAGTTGGGATGAGCAGTTCTTC. Its translation: CASSWGSWDEQFF.

This chain connects TRBV5-1 to TRBJ2-5, with 8 bases fitting TRBD2. The ends lost 2 bases at V and 11 bases at J; junction bases unmatched: 11. CDR1 is SGHRS, CDR2 YFSETQ, per germline. CDR3 length equals 14 residues. The CDR3 DNA reads as TGCGCCAGCAGCTTAGAGCGGGAGCTGGAGGAGCAGTACTTC. Its translation is CASSLERELEEQYF.

The chain employs TRBV2 and TRBJ2-1; 11 bases are shared with TRBD2. The CDR3 sequence is 14 residues long. In germline, CDR1 is SNHLY, CDR2 FYNNEI. V gave up 10 bases and J gave up 4 bases; unmatched junction bases: 6. CDR3 in amino acids: CATAGTSGYNEQFF. CDR3 nucleotides: TGTGCCACCGCCGGGACTAGCGGTTACAATGAGCAGTTCTTC.

This chain connects TRBV5-1 to TRBJ2-1; no clear D gene. Trimming took 6 bases from V and 7 from J, leaving 8 bases between them. Germline V gene data show CDR1 as SGHRS and CDR2 as YFSETQ. This CDR3 comprises 11 residues. CDR3 nucleotides: TGCGCCAGCACCTTTCGGAATGAGCAGTTCTTC. Its protein is CASTFRNEQFF.

This clone has more than one count but fewer than ten. J is TRBJ1-1 and V is TRBV29-1, with D possibly TRBD1 on 5 matching bases. Per germline, CDR1 SQVTM and CDR2 ANQGSEA. CDR3 length: 12 amino acids. Between the trimmed V and J ends, which lost 5 bases and 1 base, there was a span of 8 bases. CDR3 region: CSVLGENTEAFF. CDR3 DNA: TGCAGCGTTCTGGGGGAGAACACTGAAGCTTTCTTT.

This chain connects TRBV7-8 to TRBJ2-2; TRBD2 matches at 8 bases. CDR1 is SGHVS and CDR2 is FQNEAQ in the germline V gene. This CDR3 comprises 16 residues. The J segment lost 2 bases and the V segment lost 1 base, leaving 3 bases of the junction unmatched. This CDR3 reads CASSLELADNTGELFF. CDR3 DNA: TGTGCCAGCAGCTTAGAACTAGCGGATAACACCGGGGAGCTGTTTTTT.